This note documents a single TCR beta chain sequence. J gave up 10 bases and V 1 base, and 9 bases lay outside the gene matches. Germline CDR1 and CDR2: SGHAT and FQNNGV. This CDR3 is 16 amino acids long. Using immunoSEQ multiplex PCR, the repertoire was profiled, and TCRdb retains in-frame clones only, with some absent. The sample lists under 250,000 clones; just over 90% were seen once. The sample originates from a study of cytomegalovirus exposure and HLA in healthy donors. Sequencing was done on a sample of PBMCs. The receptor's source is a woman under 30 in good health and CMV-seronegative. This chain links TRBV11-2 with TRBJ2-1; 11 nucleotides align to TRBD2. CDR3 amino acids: CASSLGAPSGRWEQFF. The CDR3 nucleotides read TGTGCCAGCAGCTTAGGGGCGCCTAGCGGGAGGTGGGAGCAGTTCTTC.